Included here is one TCR beta chain sequence, with context. Its antigen is as yet unknown. Based on CD45RO/CCR7/CD25/CD127/CD95/CD27, CD4+ regulatory, stem cell-like memory, naive and central memory cells were sorted. The data derive from a study of beta chain features in type 1 diabetes. Turning to the study itself: Age, gender and cell yields were alike across patients and healthy donors.

Trimming removed 6 bases from V and 2 bases from J; junction bases left unmatched: 8. The CDR3 contains 16 residues. Germline loops: CDR1 SGHNT, CDR2 YYREEE (reference sequence). Reverse transcription of all isolated RNA meant that expressed TCRB transcripts were sequenced. The assay was immunoSEQ multiplex PCR, and TCRdb's table has in-frame clones only and misses some. Of about 650,000 clones listed, about an eighth are singletons. General study points: Naive, central memory and regulatory TCRB repertoires appeared more similar among patients than healthy donors. VDJ junctions sequenced from type 1 diabetes patients showed fewer insertions and more deletions. Within each of all four CD4+ subsets, Type 1 diabetes patients had TCRB CDR3s that were moderately but significantly shorter.

Sequenced: naive CD4+ T cells from blood. This chain connects TRBV5-4 to TRBJ2-3, with 11 bases matching TRBD2. This TCR came from a young man with type 1 diabetes. The CDR3: CASTRLAGTFTDTQYF. CDR3 sequence (DNA): TGTGCCAGCACCCGACTAGCGGGAACCTTCACAGATACGCAGTATTTT.